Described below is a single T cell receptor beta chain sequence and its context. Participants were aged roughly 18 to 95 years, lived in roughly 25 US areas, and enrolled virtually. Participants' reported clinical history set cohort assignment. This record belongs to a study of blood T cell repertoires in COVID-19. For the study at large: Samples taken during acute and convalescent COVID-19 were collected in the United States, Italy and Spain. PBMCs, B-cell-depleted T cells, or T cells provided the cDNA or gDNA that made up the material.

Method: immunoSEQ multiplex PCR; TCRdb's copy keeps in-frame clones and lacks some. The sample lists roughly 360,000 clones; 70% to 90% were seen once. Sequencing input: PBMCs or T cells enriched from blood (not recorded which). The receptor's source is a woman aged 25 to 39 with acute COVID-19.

In DNA form, the CDR3 reads TGTGCCAGCAGTCCTCGGACTAGCGGGGGGCGTAGGGTGAACACCGGGGAGCTGTTTTTT. It specifies CASSPRTSGGRRVNTGELFF. The rearrangement uses TRBV27 and TRBJ2-2, with TRBD2 identical over 14 bases. Germline lookup yields CDR1 MNHEY and CDR2 SMNVEV (reference sequence). This CDR3 comprises 20 residues. The V gene end was trimmed by 5 bases and the J gene end by 1 base; junction bases not matched to a gene: 12.